This TCR beta chain originates from a study of vaccination effects on CD4 cells after COVID-19. The study, taken as a whole, reports: Marked clonal contraction of infection- and vaccine-induced clones was seen late after vaccination.

Trimming stripped 1 base from V and 4 bases from J, with 7 bases between. The V gene's germline CDR1 is SEHNR and CDR2 FQNEAQ (reference sequence). This CDR3 comprises 13 residues. Profiling relied on immunoSEQ multiplex PCR, and the TCRdb table lists in-frame clones only, not all of them. Of 70,000 to 75,000 clones in the sample, roughly four fifths are singletons; the top ten hold roughly 1.9%. The culture ran for about 11 days, and then CD4+ T cells were isolated. A half-medium replacement with IL-2 medium was carried out on days 3 and 7. As concerns this clone: Antigen unknown. The same CDR3 also results from other DNA sequences found in this sample.

The receptor was isolated from a human donor who received a COVID-19 vaccine. Sequencing was performed on CD4+ T cells from PBMCs cultured without peptide, taken before COVID-19 vaccination. The rearrangement joins TRBV7-9 to TRBJ1-2, with D unresolved. CDR3 in amino acids: CASSLGGGYGYTF. The CDR3 DNA reads TGTGCCAGCAGCTTAGGGGGTGGCTATGGCTACACCTTC.